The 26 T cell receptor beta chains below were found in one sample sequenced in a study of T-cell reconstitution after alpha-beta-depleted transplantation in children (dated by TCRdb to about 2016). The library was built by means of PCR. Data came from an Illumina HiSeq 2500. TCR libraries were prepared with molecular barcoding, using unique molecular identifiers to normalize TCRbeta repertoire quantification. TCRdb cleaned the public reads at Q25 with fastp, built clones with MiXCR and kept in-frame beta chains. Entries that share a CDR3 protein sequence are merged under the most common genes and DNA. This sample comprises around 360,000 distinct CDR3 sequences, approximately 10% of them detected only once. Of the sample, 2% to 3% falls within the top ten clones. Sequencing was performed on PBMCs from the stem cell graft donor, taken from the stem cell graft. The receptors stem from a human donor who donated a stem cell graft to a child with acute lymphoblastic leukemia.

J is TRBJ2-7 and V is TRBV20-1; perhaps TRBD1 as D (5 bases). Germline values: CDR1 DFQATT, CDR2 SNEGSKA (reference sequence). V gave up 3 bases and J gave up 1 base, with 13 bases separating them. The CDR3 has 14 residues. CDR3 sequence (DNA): TGCAGTGCTAGGGATTTAGACAGATCCTACGAGCAGTACTTC. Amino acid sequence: CSARDLDRSYEQYF.

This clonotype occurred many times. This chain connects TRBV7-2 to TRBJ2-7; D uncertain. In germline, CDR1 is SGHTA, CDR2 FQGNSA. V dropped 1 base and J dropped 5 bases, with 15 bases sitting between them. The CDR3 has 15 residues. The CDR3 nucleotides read TGTGCCAGCAGCTTAGGGGTCACCCCTCGGGACGAGCAGTACTTC. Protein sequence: CASSLGVTPRDEQYF. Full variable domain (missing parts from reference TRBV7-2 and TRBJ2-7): GAGVSQSPSNKVTEKGKDVELRCDPISGHTALYWYRQSLGQGLEFLIYFQGNSAPDKSGLPSDRFSAERTGGSVSTLTIQRTQQEDSAVYLCASSLGVTPRDEQYFGPGTRLTVT.

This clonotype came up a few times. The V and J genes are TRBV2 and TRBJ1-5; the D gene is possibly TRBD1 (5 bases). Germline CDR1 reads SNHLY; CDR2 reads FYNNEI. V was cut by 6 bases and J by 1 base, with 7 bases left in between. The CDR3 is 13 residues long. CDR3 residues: CASRRDSNQPQHF. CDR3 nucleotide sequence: TGTGCCAGCAGAAGGGACAGCAATCAGCCCCAGCATTTT.

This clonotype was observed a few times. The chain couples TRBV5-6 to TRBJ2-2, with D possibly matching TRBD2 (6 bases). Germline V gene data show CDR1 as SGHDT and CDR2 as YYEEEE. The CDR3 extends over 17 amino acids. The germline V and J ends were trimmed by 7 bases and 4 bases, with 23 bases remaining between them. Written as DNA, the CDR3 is TGTGCCAGCCTTAGGGCGGGGTCCGGGTCCGCCACCGGGGAGCTGTTTTTT. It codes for CASLRAGSGSATGELFF.

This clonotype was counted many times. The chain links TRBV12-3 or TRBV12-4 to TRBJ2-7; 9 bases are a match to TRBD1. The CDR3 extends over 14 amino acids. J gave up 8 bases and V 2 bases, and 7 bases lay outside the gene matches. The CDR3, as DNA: TGTGCCAGCAGTTTAAATGGGGACAGGGCAAAGCAGTACTTC. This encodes CASSLNGDRAKQYF.

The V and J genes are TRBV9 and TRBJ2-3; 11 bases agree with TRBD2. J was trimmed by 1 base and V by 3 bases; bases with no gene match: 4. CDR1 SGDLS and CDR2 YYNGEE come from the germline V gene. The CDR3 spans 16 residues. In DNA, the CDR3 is TGTGCCAGCAGCGGAGTAGCGGGAGGGGGCACAGATACGCAGTATTTT. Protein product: CASSGVAGGGTDTQYF.

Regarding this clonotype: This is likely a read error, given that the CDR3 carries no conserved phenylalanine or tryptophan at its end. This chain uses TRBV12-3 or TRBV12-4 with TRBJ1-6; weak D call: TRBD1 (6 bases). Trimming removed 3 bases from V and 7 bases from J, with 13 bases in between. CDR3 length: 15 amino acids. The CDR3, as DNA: TGTGCCAGCAGTTTCTTACAGGGTTTGAATTCACCCCTCCACTTG. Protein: CASSFLQGLNSPLHL.

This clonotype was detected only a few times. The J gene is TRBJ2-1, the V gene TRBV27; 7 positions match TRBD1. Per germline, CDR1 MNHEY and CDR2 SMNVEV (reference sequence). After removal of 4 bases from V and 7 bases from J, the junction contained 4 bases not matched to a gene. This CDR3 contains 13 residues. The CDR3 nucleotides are TGTGCCAGCAGTTGGGCAGGGGGAAATGAGCAGTTCTTC. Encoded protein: CASSWAGGNEQFF.

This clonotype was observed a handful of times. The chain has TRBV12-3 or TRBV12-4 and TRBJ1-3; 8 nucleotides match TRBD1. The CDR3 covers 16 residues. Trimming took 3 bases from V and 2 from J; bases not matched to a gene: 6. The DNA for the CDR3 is TGTGCCAGCAGTTTTGACAGGGGTGATACTGGAAACACCATATATTTT. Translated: CASSFDRGDTGNTIYF.

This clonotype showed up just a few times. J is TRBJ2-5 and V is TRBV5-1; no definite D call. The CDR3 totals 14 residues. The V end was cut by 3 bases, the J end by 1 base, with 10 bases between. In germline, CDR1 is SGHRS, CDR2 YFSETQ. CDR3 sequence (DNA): TGCGCCAGCAGCTCCTATCGGAGCCAAGAGACCCAGTACTTC. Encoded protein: CASSSYRSQETQYF.

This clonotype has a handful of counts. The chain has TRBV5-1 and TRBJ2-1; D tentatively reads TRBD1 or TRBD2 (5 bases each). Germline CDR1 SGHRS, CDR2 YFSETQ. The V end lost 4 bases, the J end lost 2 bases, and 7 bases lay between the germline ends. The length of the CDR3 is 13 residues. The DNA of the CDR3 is TGCGCCAGCAGCGAGGGACCCTACAATGAGCAGTTCTTC. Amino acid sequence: CASSEGPYNEQFF.

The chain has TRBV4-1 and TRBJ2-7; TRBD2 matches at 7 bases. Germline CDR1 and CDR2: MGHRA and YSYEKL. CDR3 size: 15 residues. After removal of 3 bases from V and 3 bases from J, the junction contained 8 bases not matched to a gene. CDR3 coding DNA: TGCGCCAGCAGCCATAACCACGGCGGGGGCTACGAGCAGTACTTC. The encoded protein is CASSHNHGGGYEQYF.

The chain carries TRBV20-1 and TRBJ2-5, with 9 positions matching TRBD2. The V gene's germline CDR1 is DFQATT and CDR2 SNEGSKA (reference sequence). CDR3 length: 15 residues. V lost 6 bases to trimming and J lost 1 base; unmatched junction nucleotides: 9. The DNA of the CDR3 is TGCAGTGCCCTCAGGGCTAGCGGGATCCAAGAGACCCAGTACTTC. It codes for CSALRASGIQETQYF.

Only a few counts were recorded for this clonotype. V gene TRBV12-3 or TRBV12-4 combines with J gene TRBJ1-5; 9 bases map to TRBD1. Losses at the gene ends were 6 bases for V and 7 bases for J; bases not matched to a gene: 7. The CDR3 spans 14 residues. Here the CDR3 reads CASSPTGGRQPQHF. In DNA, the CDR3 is TGTGCCAGCAGCCCCACAGGGGGCCGACAGCCCCAGCATTTT.

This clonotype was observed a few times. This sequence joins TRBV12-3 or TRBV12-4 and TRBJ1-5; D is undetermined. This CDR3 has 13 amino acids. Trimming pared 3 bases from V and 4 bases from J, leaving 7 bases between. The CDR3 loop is CASSFERNQPQHF. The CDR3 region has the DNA TGTGCCAGCAGTTTCGAGAGGAATCAGCCCCAGCATTTT.

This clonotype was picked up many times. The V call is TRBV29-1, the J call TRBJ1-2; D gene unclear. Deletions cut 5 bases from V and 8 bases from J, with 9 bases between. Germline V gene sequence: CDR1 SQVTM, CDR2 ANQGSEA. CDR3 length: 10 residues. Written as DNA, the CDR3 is TGCAGCGTTTTTGTTGGGGGCTACACCTTC. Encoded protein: CSVFVGGYTF.

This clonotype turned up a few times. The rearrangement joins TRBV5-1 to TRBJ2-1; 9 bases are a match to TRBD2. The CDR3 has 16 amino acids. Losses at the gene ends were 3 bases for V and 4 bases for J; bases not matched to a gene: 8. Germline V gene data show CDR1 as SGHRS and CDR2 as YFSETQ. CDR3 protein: CASSWGEREAYNEQFF. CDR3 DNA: TGCGCCAGCAGCTGGGGGGAGCGGGAGGCATACAATGAGCAGTTCTTC.

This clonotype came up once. The CDR3 is CSARPGAGNSYEQYF. In nucleotides, the CDR3 is TGCAGTGCTAGGCCCGGGGCAGGGAATTCCTACGAGCAGTACTTC. This rearrangement joins TRBV20-1 to TRBJ2-7; D might be TRBD1 or TRBD2, each matching 5 bases. V was clipped by 3 bases and J by 1 base, with 16 bases between them. This CDR3 has 15 residues. From germline, CDR1 is DFQATT and CDR2 SNEGSKA (reference sequence).

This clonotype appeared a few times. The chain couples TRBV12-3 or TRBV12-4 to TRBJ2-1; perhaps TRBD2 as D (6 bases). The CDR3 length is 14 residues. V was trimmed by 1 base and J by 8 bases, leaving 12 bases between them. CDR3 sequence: CASSLGEEGDEQFF. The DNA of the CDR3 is TGTGCCAGCAGTTTAGGTGAGGAGGGAGATGAGCAGTTCTTC.

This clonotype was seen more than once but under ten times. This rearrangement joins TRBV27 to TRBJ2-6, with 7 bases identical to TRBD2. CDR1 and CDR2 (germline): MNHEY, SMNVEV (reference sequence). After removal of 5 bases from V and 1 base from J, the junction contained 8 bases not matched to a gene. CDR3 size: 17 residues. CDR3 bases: TGTGCCAGCAGTCTATTGGCGGGAGCATCTGGGGCCAACGTCCTGACTTTC. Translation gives CASSLLAGASGANVLTF.

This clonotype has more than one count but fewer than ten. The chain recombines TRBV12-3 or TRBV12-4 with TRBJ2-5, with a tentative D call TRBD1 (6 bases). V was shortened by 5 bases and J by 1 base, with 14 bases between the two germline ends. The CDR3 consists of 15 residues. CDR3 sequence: CASSPSDRTQETQYF. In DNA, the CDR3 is TGTGCCAGCAGTCCCTCGGACAGAACCCAAGAGACCCAGTACTTC.

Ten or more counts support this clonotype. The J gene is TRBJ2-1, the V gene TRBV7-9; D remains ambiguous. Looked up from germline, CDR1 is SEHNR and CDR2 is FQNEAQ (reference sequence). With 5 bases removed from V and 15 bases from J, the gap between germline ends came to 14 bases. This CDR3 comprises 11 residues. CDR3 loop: CASSPGRVAFF. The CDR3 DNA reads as TGTGCCAGCAGCCCGGGCCGGGTTGCGTTCTTC.

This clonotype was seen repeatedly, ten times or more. CDR3 amino acids: CSTHRGGNQPQHF. CDR3 in DNA: TGCAGTACTCACAGGGGTGGGAATCAGCCCCAGCATTTT. This chain links TRBV20-1 with TRBJ1-5; TRBD1 matches at 7 bases. With V trimmed by 8 bases and J by 4 bases, 8 bases remained unmatched. The CDR3 runs to 13 residues. Germline CDR1 is DFQATT and CDR2 is SNEGSKA (reference sequence).

The CDR3 spells CASTGWTNSYEQYF. The CDR3 bases are TGTGCCAGCACTGGTTGGACCAACTCCTACGAGCAGTACTTC. V usage is TRBV28 and J usage is TRBJ2-7; D not resolved. The CDR3 is 14 amino acids. Germline V gene sequence: CDR1 MDHEN, CDR2 SYDVKM. Trimming shortened V by 7 bases and J by 0 bases, and 13 bases separated the two germline ends. Filled out from reference TRBV28 and TRBJ2-7, the complete variable domain reads DVKVTQSSRYLVKRTGEKVFLECVQDMDHENMFWYRQDPGLGLRLIYFSYDVKMKEKGDIPEGYSVSREKKERFSLILESASTNQTSMYLCASTGWTNSYEQYFGPGTRLTVT.

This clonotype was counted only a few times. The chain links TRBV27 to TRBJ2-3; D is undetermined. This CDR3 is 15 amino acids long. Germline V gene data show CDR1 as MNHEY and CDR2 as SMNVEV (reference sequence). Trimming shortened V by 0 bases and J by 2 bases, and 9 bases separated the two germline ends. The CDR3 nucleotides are TGTGCCAGCAGTTTATCGAGGAAGGACACAGATACGCAGTATTTT. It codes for CASSLSRKDTDTQYF.

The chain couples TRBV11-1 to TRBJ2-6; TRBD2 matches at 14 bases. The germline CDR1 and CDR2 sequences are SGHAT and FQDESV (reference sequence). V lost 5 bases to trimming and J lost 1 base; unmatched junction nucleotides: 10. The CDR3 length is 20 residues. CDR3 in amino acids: CASSGGWGLAGVSGANVLTF. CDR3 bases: TGTGCCAGCAGCGGGGGCTGGGGACTAGCGGGAGTTTCTGGGGCCAACGTCCTGACTTTC.